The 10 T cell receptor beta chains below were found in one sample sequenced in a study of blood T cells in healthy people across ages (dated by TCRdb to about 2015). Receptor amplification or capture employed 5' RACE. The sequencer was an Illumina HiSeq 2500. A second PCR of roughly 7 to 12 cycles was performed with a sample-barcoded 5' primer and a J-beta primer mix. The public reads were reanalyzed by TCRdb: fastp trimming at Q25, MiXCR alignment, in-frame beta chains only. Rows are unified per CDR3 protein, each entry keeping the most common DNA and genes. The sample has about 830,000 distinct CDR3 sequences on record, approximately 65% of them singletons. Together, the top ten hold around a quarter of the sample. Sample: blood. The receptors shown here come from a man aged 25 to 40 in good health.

The CDR3: CATSHQDDYGYTF. The CDR3 DNA reads TGTGCCACCAGCCATCAGGACGACTATGGCTACACCTTC. This rearrangement joins TRBV15 to TRBJ1-2; D is uncertain. Trimming pared 5 bases from V and 3 bases from J, leaving 10 bases between. The CDR3 runs 13 residues. Germline V gene lookup returns CDR1 LNHNV and CDR2 YYDKDF (reference sequence).

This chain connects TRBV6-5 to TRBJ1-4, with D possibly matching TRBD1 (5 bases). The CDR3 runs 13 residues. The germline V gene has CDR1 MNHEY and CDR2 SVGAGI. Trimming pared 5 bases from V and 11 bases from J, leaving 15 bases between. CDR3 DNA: TGTGCCAGCAGTGCAGGGTTTTGGGAGAAACTGTTTTTT. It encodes CASSAGFWEKLFF.

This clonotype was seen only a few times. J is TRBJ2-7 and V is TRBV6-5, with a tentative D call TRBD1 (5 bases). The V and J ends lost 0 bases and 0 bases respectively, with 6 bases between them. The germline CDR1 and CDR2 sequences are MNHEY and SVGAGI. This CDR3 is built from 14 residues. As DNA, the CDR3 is TGTGCCAGCAGTTACTCGGACACCTCCTACGAGCAGTACTTC. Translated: CASSYSDTSYEQYF.

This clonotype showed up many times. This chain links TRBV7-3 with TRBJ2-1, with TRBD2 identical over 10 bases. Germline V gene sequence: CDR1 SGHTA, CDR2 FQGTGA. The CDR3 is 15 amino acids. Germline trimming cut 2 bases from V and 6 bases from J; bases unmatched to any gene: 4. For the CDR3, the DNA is TGTGCCAGCAGCTTAGTAGCGGGGGGATTCAATGAGCAGTTCTTC. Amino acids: CASSLVAGGFNEQFF.

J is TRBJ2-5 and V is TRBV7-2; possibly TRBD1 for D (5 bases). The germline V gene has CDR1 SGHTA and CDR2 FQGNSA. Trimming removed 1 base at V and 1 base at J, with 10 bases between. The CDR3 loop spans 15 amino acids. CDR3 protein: CASSLVAQGQETQYF. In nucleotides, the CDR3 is TGTGCCAGCAGCTTAGTAGCCCAGGGCCAAGAGACCCAGTACTTC.

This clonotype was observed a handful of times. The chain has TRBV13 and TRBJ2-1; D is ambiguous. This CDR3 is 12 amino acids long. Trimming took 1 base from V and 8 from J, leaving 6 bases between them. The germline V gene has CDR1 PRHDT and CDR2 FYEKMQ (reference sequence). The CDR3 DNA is TGTGCCAGCAGCTTAGTATCTTATGAGCAGTTCTTC. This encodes CASSLVSYEQFF.

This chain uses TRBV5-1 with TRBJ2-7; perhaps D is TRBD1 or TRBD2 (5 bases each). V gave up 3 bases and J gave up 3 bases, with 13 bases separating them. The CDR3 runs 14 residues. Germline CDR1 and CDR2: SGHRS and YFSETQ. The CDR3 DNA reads TGCGCCAGCAGCTCCACGGGACGGGACTACGAGCAGTACTTC. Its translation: CASSSTGRDYEQYF.

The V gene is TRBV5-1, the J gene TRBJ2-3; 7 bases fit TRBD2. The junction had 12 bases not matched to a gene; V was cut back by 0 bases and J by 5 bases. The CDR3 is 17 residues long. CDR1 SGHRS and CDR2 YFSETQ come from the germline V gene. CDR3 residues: CASSLEGRAGGIDTQYF. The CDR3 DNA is TGCGCCAGCAGCTTGGAGGGCAGGGCCGGGGGGATAGATACGCAGTATTTT. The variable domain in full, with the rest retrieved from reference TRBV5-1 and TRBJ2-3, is KAGVTQTPRYLIKTRGQQVTLSCSPISGHRSVSWYQQTPGQGLQFLFEYFSETQRNKGNFPGRFSGRQFSNSRSEMNVSTLELGDSALYLCASSLEGRAGGIDTQYFGPGTRLTVL.

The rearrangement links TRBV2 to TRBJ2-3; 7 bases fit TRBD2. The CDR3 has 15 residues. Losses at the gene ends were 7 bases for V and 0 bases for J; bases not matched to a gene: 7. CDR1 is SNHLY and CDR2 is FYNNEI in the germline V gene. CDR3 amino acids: CASKSASGSTDTQYF. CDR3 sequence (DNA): TGTGCCAGCAAGTCGGCTAGCGGTAGCACAGATACGCAGTATTTT.

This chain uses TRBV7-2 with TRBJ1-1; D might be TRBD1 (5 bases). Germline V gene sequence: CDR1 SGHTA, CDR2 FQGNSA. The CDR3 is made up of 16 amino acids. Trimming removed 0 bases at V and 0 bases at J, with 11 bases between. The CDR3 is CASSLAEGRVNTEAFF. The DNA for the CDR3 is TGTGCCAGCAGCTTAGCTGAGGGCAGGGTGAACACTGAAGCTTTCTTT.